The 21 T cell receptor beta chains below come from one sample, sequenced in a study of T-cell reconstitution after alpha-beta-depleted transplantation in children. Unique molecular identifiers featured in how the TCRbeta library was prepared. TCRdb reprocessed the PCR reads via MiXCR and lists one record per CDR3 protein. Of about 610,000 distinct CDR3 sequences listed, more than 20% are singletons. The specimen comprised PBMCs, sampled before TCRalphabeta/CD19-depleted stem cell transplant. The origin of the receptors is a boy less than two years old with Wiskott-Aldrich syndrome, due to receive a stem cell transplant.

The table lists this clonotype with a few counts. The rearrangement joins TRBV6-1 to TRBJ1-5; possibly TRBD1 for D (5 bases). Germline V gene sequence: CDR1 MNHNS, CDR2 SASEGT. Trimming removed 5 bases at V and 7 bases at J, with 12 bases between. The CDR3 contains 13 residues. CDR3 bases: TGTGCCAGCAGTCCTATGAGGGGCCAGCCCCAGCATTTT. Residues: CASSPMRGQPQHF.

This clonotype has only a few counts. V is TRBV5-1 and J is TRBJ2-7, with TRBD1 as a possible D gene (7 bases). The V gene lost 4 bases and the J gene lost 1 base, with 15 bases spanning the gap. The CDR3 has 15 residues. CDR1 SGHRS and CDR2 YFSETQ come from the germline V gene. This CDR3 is CASSHTRGESYEQYF. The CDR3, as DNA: TGCGCCAGCAGCCACACCAGGGGGGAATCCTACGAGCAGTACTTC. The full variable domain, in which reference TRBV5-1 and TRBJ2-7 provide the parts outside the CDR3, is KAGVTQTPRYLIKTRGQQVTLSCSPISGHRSVSWYQQTPGQGLQFLFEYFSETQRNKGNFPGRFSGRQFSNSRSEMNVSTLELGDSALYLCASSHTRGESYEQYFGPGTRLTVT.

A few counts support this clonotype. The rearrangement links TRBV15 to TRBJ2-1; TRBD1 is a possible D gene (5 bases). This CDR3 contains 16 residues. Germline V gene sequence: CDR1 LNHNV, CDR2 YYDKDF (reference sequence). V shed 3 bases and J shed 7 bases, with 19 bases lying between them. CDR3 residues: CATSSGTVAGYNEQFF. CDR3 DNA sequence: TGTGCCACCAGCAGCGGTACGGTGGCAGGGTATAATGAGCAGTTCTTC.

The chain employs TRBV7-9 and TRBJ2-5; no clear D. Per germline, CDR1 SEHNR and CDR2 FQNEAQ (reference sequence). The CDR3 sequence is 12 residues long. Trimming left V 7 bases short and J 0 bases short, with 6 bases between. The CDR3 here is CASTGYQETQYF. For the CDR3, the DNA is TGTGCCAGCACCGGGTACCAAGAGACCCAGTACTTC.

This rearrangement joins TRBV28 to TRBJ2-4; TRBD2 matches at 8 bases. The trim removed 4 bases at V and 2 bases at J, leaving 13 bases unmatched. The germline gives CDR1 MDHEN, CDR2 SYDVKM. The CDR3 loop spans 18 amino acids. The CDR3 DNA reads TGTGCCAGCAGTTCCCTCCCTCCTCTAGCGGGTTCCAAAAACATTCAGTACTTC. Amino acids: CASSSLPPLAGSKNIQYF.

The CDR3 DNA is TGTGCCACCAGCAGAGATGTAGGGAGCTACGAGCAGTACTTC. It specifies CATSRDVGSYEQYF. V usage is TRBV15 and J usage is TRBJ2-7; TRBD2 might be the D (5 bases). Trimming cost V 0 bases and J 3 bases, with 9 bases left between them. The length of the CDR3 is 14 residues. Germline V CDR1 and CDR2: LNHNV, YYDKDF (reference sequence).

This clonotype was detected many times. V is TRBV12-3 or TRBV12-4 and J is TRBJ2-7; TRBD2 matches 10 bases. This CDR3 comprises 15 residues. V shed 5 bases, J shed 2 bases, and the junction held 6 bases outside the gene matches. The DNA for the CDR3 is TGTGCCAGCAGTCCTCTAGCGGGAGTACCCTACGAGCAGTACTTC. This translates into CASSPLAGVPYEQYF.

This CDR3 is CSAHTSGTSYEQYF. CDR3 DNA sequence: TGCAGTGCCCACACTAGCGGGACCTCCTACGAGCAGTACTTC. The chain combines TRBV20-1 with TRBJ2-7, with 10 bases lining up with TRBD2. Germline CDR1 and CDR2: DFQATT and SNEGSKA (reference sequence). The CDR3 is 14 residues long. After removal of 6 bases from V and 0 bases from J, the junction contained 5 bases not matched to a gene.

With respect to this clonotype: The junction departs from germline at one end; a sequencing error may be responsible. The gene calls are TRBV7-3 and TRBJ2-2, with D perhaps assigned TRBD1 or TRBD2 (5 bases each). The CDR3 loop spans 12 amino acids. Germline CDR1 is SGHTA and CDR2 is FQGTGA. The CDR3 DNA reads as TGTGCCAGCAGCCTACGGACCGGGGCGCTGTTTTTT. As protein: CASSLRTGALFF.

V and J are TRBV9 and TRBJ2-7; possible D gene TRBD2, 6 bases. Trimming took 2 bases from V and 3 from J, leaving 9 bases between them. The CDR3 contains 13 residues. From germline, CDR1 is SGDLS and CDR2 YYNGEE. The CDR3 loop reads CASSVGGLYEQYF. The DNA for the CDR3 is TGTGCCAGCAGCGTGGGGGGACTCTACGAGCAGTACTTC.

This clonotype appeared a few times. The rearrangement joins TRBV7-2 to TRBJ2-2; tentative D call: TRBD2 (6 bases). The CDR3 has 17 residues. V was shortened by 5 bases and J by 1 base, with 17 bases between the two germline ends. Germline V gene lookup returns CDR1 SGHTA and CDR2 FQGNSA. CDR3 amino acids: CASSPKPGGRNTGELFF. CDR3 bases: TGTGCCAGCAGCCCGAAGCCTGGGGGGAGGAACACCGGGGAGCTGTTTTTT. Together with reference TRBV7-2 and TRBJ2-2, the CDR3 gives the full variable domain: GAGVSQSPSNKVTEKGKDVELRCDPISGHTALYWYRQSLGQGLEFLIYFQGNSAPDKSGLPSDRFSAERTGGSVSTLTIQRTQQEDSAVYLCASSPKPGGRNTGELFFGEGSRLTVL.

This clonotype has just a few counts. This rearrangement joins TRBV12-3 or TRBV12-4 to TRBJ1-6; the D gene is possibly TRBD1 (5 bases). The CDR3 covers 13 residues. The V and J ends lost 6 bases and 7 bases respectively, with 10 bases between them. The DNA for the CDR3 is TGTGCCAGCAGCGACTGGGGGAATTCACCCCTCCACTTT. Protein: CASSDWGNSPLHF.

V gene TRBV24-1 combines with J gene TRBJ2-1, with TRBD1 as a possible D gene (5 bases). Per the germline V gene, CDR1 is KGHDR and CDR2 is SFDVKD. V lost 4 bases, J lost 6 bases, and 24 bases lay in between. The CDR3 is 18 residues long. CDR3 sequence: CATSDSNYDIDRGNEQFF. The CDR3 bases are TGTGCCACCAGTGACTCTAATTACGACATAGATAGGGGCAATGAGCAGTTCTTC.

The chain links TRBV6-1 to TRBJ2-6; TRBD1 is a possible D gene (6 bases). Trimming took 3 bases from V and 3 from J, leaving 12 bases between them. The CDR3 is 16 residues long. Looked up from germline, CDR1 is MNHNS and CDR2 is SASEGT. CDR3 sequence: CASSDTGNIGANVLTF. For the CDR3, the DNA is TGTGCCAGCAGTGATACAGGGAATATTGGGGCCAACGTCCTGACTTTC.

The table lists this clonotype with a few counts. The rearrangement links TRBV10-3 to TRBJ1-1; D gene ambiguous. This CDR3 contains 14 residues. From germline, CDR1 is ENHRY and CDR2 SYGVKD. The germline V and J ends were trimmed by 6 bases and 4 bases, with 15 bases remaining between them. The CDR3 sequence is CAIRRTAPGTEAFF. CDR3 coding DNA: TGTGCCATCAGACGGACGGCCCCGGGCACTGAAGCTTTCTTT.

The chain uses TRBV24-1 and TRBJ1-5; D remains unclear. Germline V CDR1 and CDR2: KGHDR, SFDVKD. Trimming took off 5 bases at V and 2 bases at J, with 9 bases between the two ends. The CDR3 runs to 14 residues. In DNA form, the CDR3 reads TGTGCCACCAGTGCCCCTGGGGGCAATCAGCCCCAGCATTTT. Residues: CATSAPGGNQPQHF.

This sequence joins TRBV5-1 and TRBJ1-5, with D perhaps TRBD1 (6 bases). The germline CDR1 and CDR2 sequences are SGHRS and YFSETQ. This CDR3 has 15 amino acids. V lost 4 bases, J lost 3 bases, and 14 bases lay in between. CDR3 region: CASSRSGHLNQPQHF. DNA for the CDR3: TGCGCCAGCAGCAGGTCGGGACACCTCAATCAGCCCCAGCATTTT.

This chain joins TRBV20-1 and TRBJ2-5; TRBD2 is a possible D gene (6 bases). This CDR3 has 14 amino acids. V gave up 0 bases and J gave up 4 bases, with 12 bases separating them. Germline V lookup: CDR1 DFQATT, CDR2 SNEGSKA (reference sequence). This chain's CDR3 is CSARDYRRGETQYF. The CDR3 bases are TGCAGTGCTAGAGATTATAGGAGGGGAGAGACCCAGTACTTC.

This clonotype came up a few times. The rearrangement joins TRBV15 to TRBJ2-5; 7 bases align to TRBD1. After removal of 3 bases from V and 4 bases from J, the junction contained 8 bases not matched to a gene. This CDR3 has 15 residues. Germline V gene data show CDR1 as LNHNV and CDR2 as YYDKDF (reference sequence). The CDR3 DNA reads TGTGCCACCAGCAGGAACAGGGGAGCAAGAGAGACCCAGTACTTC. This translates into CATSRNRGARETQYF.

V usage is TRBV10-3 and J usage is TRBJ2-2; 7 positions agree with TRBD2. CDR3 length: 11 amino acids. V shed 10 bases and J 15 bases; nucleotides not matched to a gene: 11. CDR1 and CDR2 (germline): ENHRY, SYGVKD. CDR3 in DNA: TGTGCCACACGAGGGGAGGGAGTATTGTTTTTT. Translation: CATRGEGVLFF.

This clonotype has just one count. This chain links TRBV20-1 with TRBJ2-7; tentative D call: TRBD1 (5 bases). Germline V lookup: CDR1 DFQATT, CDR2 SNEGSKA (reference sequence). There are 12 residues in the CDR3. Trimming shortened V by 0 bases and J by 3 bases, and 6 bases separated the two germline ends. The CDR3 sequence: CSAREGDYEQYF. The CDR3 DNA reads TGCAGTGCTAGAGAAGGGGACTACGAGCAGTACTTC.